This T cell receptor beta chain was sequenced during a study of cytomegalovirus exposure and HLA in healthy donors. The CDR3 consists of 15 residues. V was pared by 0 bases and J by 4 bases, with 10 bases between. Germline V gives CDR1 LNHNV, CDR2 YYDKDF (reference sequence). The PCR made use of 60 Vbeta and 13 Jbeta primers. Produced via immunoSEQ multiplex PCR; TCRdb's table is partial and in-frame only. The table lists around 170,000 clones, roughly 80% of them singletons, with around 4% in the top ten. The receptor's source is a man aged 50 to 60 in good health and CMV-seronegative. The J gene is TRBJ1-3, the V gene TRBV15, with D unclear. Sequencing was performed on PBMCs. CDR3 region: CATSRDRVEGNTIYF. The CDR3 DNA follows: TGTGCCACCAGCAGAGATCGCGTCGAGGGAAACACCATATATTTT.